Listed here are 26 T cell receptor beta chains from one sample, sequenced in a study of shared clonotypes between healthy human individuals. Sequencing used immunoSEQ multiplex PCR; TCRdb keeps in-frame clones, though not all of them. The sample records approximately 980,000 clones, about 80% being singletons. The specimen was memory CD4+ T cells sorted from blood. Subset: CD45RA-negative fraction. These receptors originate from a young man in good health.

This chain joins TRBV5-1 and TRBJ1-4, with D uncertain. V shed 4 bases and J shed 0 bases, with 7 bases lying between them. Germline V gives CDR1 SGHRS, CDR2 YFSETQ. The length of the CDR3 is 14 residues. CDR3 bases: TGCGCCAGCAGCCCAGATGCAACTAATGAAAAACTGTTTTTT. Translated: CASSPDATNEKLFF.

The rearrangement links TRBV5-1 to TRBJ1-2; maybe TRBD1 (5 bases). The germline V gene has CDR1 SGHRS and CDR2 YFSETQ. The CDR3 runs to 13 residues. With 3 bases removed from V and 2 bases from J, the gap between germline ends came to 8 bases. The CDR3 nucleotides are TGCGCCAGCAGCTCGACAGTGAACTATGGCTACACCTTC. Its protein is CASSSTVNYGYTF. The complete variable domain, with remaining parts taken from reference TRBV5-1 and TRBJ1-2, reads KAGVTQTPRYLIKTRGQQVTLSCSPISGHRSVSWYQQTPGQGLQFLFEYFSETQRNKGNFPGRFSGRQFSNSRSEMNVSTLELGDSALYLCASSSTVNYGYTFGSGTRLTVV.

This sequence joins TRBV9 and TRBJ1-3; the D gene is possibly TRBD1 (6 bases). V gave up 3 bases and J gave up 0 bases, with 13 bases separating them. The CDR3 sequence is 16 residues long. CDR1 is SGDLS, CDR2 YYNGEE, per germline. CDR3 loop: CASSDRQQGSGNTIYF. The CDR3 bases are TGTGCCAGCAGCGACCGACAACAGGGCTCTGGAAACACCATATATTTT.

The V call is TRBV5-1, the J call TRBJ2-7, with D tentatively TRBD1 (7 bases). The CDR3 has 14 residues. The V and J ends lost 0 bases and 6 bases respectively, with 13 bases between them. CDR1 is SGHRS and CDR2 is YFSETQ in the germline V gene. The CDR3 sequence is CASSLEGRGAEQYF. For the CDR3, the DNA is TGCGCCAGCAGCTTGGAGGGCAGGGGGGCCGAGCAGTACTTC. The full variable domain, completed using reference TRBV5-1 and TRBJ2-7, is KAGVTQTPRYLIKTRGQQVTLSCSPISGHRSVSWYQQTPGQGLQFLFEYFSETQRNKGNFPGRFSGRQFSNSRSEMNVSTLELGDSALYLCASSLEGRGAEQYFGPGTRLTVT.

The chain combines TRBV5-8 with TRBJ1-1; D perhaps matches TRBD1 (5 bases). In germline, CDR1 is SGHTS, CDR2 YDEGEE. V lost 2 bases to trimming and J lost 11 bases, with 16 bases between them. This CDR3 spans 13 amino acids. The CDR3 DNA follows: TGTGCCAGCAGCTTAGGGAGCCGCGGGGCTGCTTTCTTT. Protein sequence: CASSLGSRGAAFF.

This clone was observed a few times. The chain combines TRBV2 with TRBJ1-1, with TRBD1 matching over 8 bases. There are 13 residues in the CDR3. With 7 bases clipped from V and 1 base from J, the junction kept 2 bases outside the gene matches. The germline V gene has CDR1 SNHLY and CDR2 FYNNEI. The chain's CDR3 is CASKGTGNTEAFF. CDR3 DNA sequence: TGTGCCAGCAAAGGGACAGGGAACACTGAAGCTTTCTTT.

This sequence joins TRBV29-1 and TRBJ2-2, with 13 bases aligning to TRBD2. The trim removed 6 bases at V and 0 bases at J, leaving 10 bases unmatched. The germline V gene encodes CDR1 SQVTM and CDR2 ANQGSEA. There are 18 residues in the CDR3. This CDR3 is CSVDTSGRALANTGELFF. CDR3 coding DNA: TGCAGCGTCGACACTAGCGGGAGGGCCTTGGCGAACACCGGGGAGCTGTTTTTT.

The chain combines TRBV2 with TRBJ2-1, with TRBD2 as a possible D gene (6 bases). The V gene's germline CDR1 is SNHLY and CDR2 FYNNEI. The V and J ends lost 7 bases and 4 bases respectively, with 17 bases between them. This CDR3 has 15 residues. This chain's CDR3 is CASKVPGLRYNEQFF. The CDR3 DNA follows: TGTGCCAGCAAGGTCCCGGGACTGAGATACAATGAGCAGTTCTTC.

V and J are TRBV19 and TRBJ2-7; D gene uncertain. The germline V and J ends were trimmed by 5 bases and 0 bases, with 14 bases remaining between them. The germline gives CDR1 LNHDA, CDR2 SQIVND (reference sequence). This CDR3 has 15 amino acids. CDR3 amino acids: CASSLQGQSSYEQYF. The CDR3 nucleotides are TGTGCCAGTAGTTTACAAGGGCAGAGCTCCTACGAGCAGTACTTC. The variable domain in full, completed from reference TRBV19 and TRBJ2-7, reads DGGITQSPKYLFRKEGQNVTLSCEQNLNHDAMYWYRQDPGQGLRLIYYSQIVNDFQKGDIAEGYSVSREKKESFPLTVTSAQKNPTAFYLCASSLQGQSSYEQYFGPGTRLTVT.

V usage is TRBV6-1 and J usage is TRBJ1-6, with 7 positions matching TRBD1. Germline V gives CDR1 MNHNS, CDR2 SASEGT. The junction had 2 bases not matched to a gene; V was cut back by 0 bases and J by 6 bases. CDR3 length: 15 residues. CDR3 sequence: CASSEAGTVNSPLHF. For the CDR3, the DNA is TGTGCCAGCAGTGAAGCCGGGACAGTTAATTCACCCCTCCACTTT.

The J gene is TRBJ1-2, the V gene TRBV19; D gene ambiguous. From germline, CDR1 is LNHDA and CDR2 SQIVND (reference sequence). The CDR3 covers 15 residues. The V and J ends lost 4 bases and 10 bases respectively, with 22 bases between them. In nucleotides, the CDR3 is TGTGCCAGTAGTAAGGCGACGGGGATGAGTGCTCTCTACACCTTC. This gives the protein CASSKATGMSALYTF.

The J gene is TRBJ1-5, the V gene TRBV13; 7 nucleotides align to TRBD1. Germline values: CDR1 PRHDT, CDR2 FYEKMQ (reference sequence). This CDR3 has 14 amino acids. Trimming cost V 5 bases and J 1 base; bases outside gene matches: 2. The DNA of the CDR3 is TGTGCCAGCAGCGTGACAGGGAGCAATCAGCCCCAGCATTTT. Protein product: CASSVTGSNQPQHF.

As concerns this clone: The same CDR3 arises from other DNA sequences in this sample as well. The chain combines TRBV7-9 with TRBJ2-7; D not resolved. Deletions cut 0 bases from V and 3 bases from J, with 6 bases between. The CDR3 extends over 13 amino acids. Germline V lookup: CDR1 SEHNR, CDR2 FQNEAQ (reference sequence). The CDR3 sequence is CASSLASSYEQYF. The CDR3, as DNA: TGTGCCAGCAGCTTAGCGTCTAGCTACGAGCAGTACTTC.

This clone was found a few times. The CDR3 loop is CASSLPPGQAYEQYF. As DNA, the CDR3 is TGTGCCAGCAGCTTGCCTCCGGGACAGGCCTACGAGCAGTACTTC. This chain links TRBV5-6 with TRBJ2-7, with 8 bases fitting TRBD1. Germline V lookup: CDR1 SGHDT, CDR2 YYEEEE. The V gene end was trimmed by 1 base and the J gene end by 2 bases; junction bases not matched to a gene: 5. This CDR3 comprises 15 residues.

This sequence joins TRBV4-1 and TRBJ2-1, with TRBD2 identical over 14 bases. V dropped 2 bases and J dropped 5; count of bases not matched to a gene: 5. The CDR3 runs to 17 residues. CDR1 is MGHRA and CDR2 is YSYEKL in the germline V gene. DNA of the CDR3: TGCGCCAGCAGCCAACCTGAGGGACTAGCGGGAGACAATGAGCAGTTCTTC. This codes for CASSQPEGLAGDNEQFF.

This sequence joins TRBV9 and TRBJ1-2; TRBD1 might be the D (6 bases). This CDR3 has 15 residues. Germline V lookup: CDR1 SGDLS, CDR2 YYNGEE. The V and J ends lost 2 bases and 8 bases respectively, with 19 bases between them. The CDR3 is CASSVSGAGFNGYTF. For the CDR3, the DNA is TGTGCCAGCAGCGTTTCAGGGGCCGGGTTTAACGGCTACACCTTC.

The chain recombines TRBV11-2 with TRBJ2-1, with D tentatively TRBD2 (5 bases). The CDR3 sequence is 16 residues long. Germline values: CDR1 SGHAT, CDR2 FQNNGV. With 1 base removed from V and 0 bases from J, the gap between germline ends came to 10 bases. The CDR3 loop reads CASSLAGGLSYNEQFF. The CDR3 DNA follows: TGTGCCAGCAGCTTAGCAGGAGGTCTCTCCTACAATGAGCAGTTCTTC.

This chain connects TRBV4-1 to TRBJ1-2, with D possibly being TRBD1 (5 bases). The CDR3 length is 15 residues. In germline, CDR1 is MGHRA, CDR2 YSYEKL. Trimming took 5 bases from V and 3 from J, leaving 16 bases between them. CDR3 DNA: TGCGCCAGCAGCTCCCCAAAGGGGCGCGACTATGGCTACACCTTC. It is translated as CASSSPKGRDYGYTF.

The rearrangement joins TRBV6-5 to TRBJ1-5; D remains unclear. The germline V and J ends were trimmed by 0 bases and 4 bases, with 10 bases remaining between them. CDR1 MNHEY and CDR2 SVGAGI come from the germline V gene. The CDR3 contains 15 residues. The CDR3: CASSYSYGENQPQHF. In DNA form, the CDR3 reads TGTGCCAGCAGTTACTCGTATGGGGAGAATCAGCCCCAGCATTTT.

As to this clone: A much larger clone sits a single nucleotide away, making a read error possible. At the DNA level, this CDR3 is encoded by other sequences in the same sample as well. This chain joins TRBV11-3 and TRBJ1-1; possibly TRBD1 for D (6 bases). Germline-derived CDR1 and CDR2 are SGHNT and YENEEA. The CDR3 is 13 amino acids. Trimming took 5 bases from V and 1 from J, leaving 8 bases between them. Here the CDR3 reads CASSPGQNTEAFF. The CDR3 bases are TGTGCCAGCAGCCCGGGACAGAACACTGAAGCTTTCTTT.

The chain employs TRBV6-1 and TRBJ1-6; D is ambiguous. CDR1 is MNHNS and CDR2 is SASEGT in the germline V gene. This CDR3 spans 13 amino acids. The V and J ends lost 8 bases and 0 bases respectively, with 5 bases between them. Here the CDR3 reads CASLSSYNSPLHF. CDR3 DNA sequence: TGTGCCAGCTTAAGCTCCTATAATTCACCCCTCCACTTT.

Only a few counts were recorded for this clone. The chain is built from TRBV14 and TRBJ1-2; D gene unclear. CDR3 length: 13 amino acids. Germline CDR1 and CDR2: SGHDN and FVKESK. Between the trimmed V and J ends, which lost 6 bases and 2 bases, there was a span of 10 bases. The CDR3 spells CASSLLVNYGYTF. The CDR3 DNA follows: TGTGCCAGCAGTCTACTGGTAAACTATGGCTACACCTTC.

V and J are TRBV19 and TRBJ2-2; 8 positions agree with TRBD2. V lost 11 bases, J lost 6 bases, and 8 bases stayed unmatched. Germline values: CDR1 LNHDA, CDR2 SQIVND (reference sequence). This CDR3 contains 13 residues. The CDR3, as DNA: TGTGCCTCGGGAGGGGTTAGTCCCGGGGAGCTGTTTTTT. The encoded protein is CASGGVSPGELFF.

The chain links TRBV10-3 to TRBJ2-6; maybe TRBD1 (6 bases). V gave up 2 bases and J gave up 1 base, with 15 bases separating them. The CDR3 spans 18 residues. CDR1 and CDR2 (germline): ENHRY, SYGVKD. DNA for the CDR3: TGTGCCATCAGTGAGCACGGACAGATTAGATCTGGGGCCAACGTCCTGACTTTC. Translated, it gives CAISEHGQIRSGANVLTF.

This clone was seen repeatedly, ten times or more. The chain links TRBV5-1 to TRBJ2-1; D remains unclear. V dropped 4 bases and J dropped 7 bases, with 12 bases sitting between them. Per germline, CDR1 SGHRS and CDR2 YFSETQ. The CDR3 has 13 residues. The CDR3 bases are TGCGCCAGCAGCCCGCGGACGCAAAATGAGCAGTTCTTC. Amino acid sequence: CASSPRTQNEQFF.

This clone was detected a few times. This sequence joins TRBV29-1 and TRBJ1-6; D may be TRBD1 (5 bases). Trimming took 7 bases from V and 7 from J, leaving 11 bases between them. The CDR3 totals 12 residues. Germline CDR1 SQVTM, CDR2 ANQGSEA. CDR3 amino acids: CSASTGNSPLHF. The CDR3 DNA reads TGCAGCGCTTCTACAGGAAATTCACCCCTCCACTTT.